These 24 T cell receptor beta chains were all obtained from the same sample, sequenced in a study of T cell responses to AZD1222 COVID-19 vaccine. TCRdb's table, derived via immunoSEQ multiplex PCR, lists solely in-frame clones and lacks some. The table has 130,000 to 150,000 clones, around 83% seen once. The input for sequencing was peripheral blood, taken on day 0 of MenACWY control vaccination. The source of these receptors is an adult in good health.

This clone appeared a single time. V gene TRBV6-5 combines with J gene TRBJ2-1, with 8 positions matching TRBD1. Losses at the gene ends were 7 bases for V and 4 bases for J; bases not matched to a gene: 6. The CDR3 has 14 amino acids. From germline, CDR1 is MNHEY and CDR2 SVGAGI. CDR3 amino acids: CASTQDRAYNEQFF. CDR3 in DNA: TGTGCCAGCACCCAGGACAGGGCTTACAATGAGCAGTTCTTC.

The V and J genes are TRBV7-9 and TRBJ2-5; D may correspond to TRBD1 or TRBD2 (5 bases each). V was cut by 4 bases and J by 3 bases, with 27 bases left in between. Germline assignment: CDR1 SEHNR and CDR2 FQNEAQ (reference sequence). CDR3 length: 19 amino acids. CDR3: CASSSPPGYVGERKETQYF. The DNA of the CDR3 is TGTGCCAGCAGCTCCCCCCCGGGATACGTGGGGGAACGGAAAGAGACCCAGTACTTC.

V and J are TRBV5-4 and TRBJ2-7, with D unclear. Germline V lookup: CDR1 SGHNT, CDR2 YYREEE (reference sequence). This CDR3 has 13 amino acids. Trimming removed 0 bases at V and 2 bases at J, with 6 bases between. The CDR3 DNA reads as TGTGCCAGCAGCTTGGGGGGTACCTACGAGCAGTACTTC. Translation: CASSLGGTYEQYF.

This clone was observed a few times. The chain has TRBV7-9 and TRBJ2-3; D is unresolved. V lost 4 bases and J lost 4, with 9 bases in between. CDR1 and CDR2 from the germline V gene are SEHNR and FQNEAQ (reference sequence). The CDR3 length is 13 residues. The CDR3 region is CASSSDIADTQYF. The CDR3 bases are TGTGCCAGCAGCTCCGACATCGCAGATACGCAGTATTTT.

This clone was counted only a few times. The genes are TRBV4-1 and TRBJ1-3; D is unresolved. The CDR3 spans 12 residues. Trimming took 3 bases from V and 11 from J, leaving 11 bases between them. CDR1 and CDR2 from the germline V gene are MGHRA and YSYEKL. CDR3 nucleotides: TGCGCCAGCAGCCAGGGCCTATTCCCCATATATTTT. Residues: CASSQGLFPIYF.

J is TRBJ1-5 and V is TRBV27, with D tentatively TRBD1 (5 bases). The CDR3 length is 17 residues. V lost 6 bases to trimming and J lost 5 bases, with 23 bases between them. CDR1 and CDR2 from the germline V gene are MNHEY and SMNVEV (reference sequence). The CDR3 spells CASSLRGDPLGHQPQHF. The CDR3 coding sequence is TGTGCCAGCAGCCTCCGCGGGGACCCACTGGGGCATCAGCCCCAGCATTTT.

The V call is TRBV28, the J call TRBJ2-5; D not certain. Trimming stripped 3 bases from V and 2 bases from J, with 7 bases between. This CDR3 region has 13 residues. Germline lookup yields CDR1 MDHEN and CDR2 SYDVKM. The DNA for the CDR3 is TGTGCCAGCAGTTTTCAAATACAAGAGACCCAGTACTTC. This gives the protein CASSFQIQETQYF.

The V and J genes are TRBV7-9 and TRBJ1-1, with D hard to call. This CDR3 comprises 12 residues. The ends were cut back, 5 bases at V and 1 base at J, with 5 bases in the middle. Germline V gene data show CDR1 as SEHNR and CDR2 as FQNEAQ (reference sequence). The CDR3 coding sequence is TGTGCCAGCAGCCCAGAGAACACTGAAGCTTTCTTT. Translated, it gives CASSPENTEAFF.

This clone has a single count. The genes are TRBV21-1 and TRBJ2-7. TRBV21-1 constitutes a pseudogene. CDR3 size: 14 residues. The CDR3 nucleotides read TGTGCCAGCAGCAAAGGAGGACGGATCTACGAGCAGTACGTC. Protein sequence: CASSKGGRIYEQYV.

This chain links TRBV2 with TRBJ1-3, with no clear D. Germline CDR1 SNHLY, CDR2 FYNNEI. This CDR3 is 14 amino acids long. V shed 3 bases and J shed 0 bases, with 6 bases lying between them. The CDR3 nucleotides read TGTGCCAGCAGTGAGTCTATCTCTGGAAACACCATATATTTT. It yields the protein CASSESISGNTIYF.

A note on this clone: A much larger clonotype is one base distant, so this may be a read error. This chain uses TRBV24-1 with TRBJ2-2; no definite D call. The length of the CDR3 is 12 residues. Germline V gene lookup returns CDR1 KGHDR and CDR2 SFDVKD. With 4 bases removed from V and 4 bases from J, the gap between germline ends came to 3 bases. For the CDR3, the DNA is TGTGCCACCAGTGAGACCACCGGGGAGCTGTTTTTT. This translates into CATSETTGELFF.

In nucleotides, the CDR3 is TGTGCCAGCAGTCGGGACATAGGCTCCGGGGAGCTGTTTTTT. Translated, it gives CASSRDIGSGELFF. The chain joins TRBV6-2 or TRBV6-3 to TRBJ2-2; tentative D call: TRBD1 (6 bases). In germline, CDR1 is MNHEY, CDR2 SVGEGT. The V gene lost 5 bases and the J gene lost 6 bases, with 13 bases spanning the gap. The CDR3 is made up of 14 amino acids.

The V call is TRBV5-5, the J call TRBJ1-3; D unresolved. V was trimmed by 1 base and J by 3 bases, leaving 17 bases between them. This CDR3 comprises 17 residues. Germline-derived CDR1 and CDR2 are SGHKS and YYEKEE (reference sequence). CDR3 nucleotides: TGTGCCAGCAGCTTGCCCCGTAGCGGGGTGTATGGAAACACCATATATTTT. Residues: CASSLPRSGVYGNTIYF. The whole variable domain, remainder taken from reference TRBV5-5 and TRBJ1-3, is DAGVTQSPTHLIKTRGQQVTLRCSPISGHKSVSWYQQVLGQGPQFIFQYYEKEERGRGNFPDRFSARQFPNYSSELNVNALLLGDSALYLCASSLPRSGVYGNTIYFGEGSWLTVV.

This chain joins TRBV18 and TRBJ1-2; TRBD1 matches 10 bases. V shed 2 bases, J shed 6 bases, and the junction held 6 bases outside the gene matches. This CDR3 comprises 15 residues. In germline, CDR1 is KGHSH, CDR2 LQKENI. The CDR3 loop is CASSPNLDRGHGYTF. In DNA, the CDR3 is TGTGCCAGCTCACCAAACCTCGACAGGGGGCATGGCTACACCTTC.

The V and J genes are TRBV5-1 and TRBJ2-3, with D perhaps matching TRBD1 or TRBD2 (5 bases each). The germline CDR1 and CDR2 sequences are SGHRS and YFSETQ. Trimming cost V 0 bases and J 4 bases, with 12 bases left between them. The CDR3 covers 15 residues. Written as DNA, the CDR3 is TGCGCCAGCAGCTTGGACGGGGCATTGGCAGATACGCAGTATTTT. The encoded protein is CASSLDGALADTQYF.

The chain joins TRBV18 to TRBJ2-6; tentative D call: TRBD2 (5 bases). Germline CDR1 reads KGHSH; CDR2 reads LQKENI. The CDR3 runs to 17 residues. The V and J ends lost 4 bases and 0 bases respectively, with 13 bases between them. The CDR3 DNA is TGTGCCAGCTCACGGAGGACCGCTAGCTCTGGGGCCAACGTCCTGACTTTC. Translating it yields CASSRRTASSGANVLTF. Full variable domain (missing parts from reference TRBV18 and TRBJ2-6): NAGVMQNPRHLVRRRGQEARLRCSPMKGHSHVYWYRQLPEEGLKFMVYLQKENIIDESGMPKERFSAEFPKEGPSILRIQQVVRGDSAAYFCASSRRTASSGANVLTFGAGSRLTVL.

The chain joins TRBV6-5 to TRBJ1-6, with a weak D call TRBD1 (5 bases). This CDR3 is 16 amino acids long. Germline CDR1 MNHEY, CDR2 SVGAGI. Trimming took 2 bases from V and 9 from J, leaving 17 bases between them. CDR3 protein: CASSYGGGLSGSPLHF. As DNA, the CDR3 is TGTGCCAGCAGTTACGGCGGGGGACTATCGGGTTCACCCCTCCACTTT.

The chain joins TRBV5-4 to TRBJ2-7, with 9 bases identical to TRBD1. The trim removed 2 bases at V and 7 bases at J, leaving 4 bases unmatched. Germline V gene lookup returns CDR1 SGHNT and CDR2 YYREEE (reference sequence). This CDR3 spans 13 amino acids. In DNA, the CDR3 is TGTGCCAGCAGCTTCGGGACAGGGCGGGAGCAGTACGTC. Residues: CASSFGTGREQYV.

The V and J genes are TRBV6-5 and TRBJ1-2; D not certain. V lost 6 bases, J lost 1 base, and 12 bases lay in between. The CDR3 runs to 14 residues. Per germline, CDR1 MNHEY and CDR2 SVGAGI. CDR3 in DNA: TGTGCCAGCAGGCAGAGCGGGGTTAACTATGGCTACACCTTC. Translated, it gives CASRQSGVNYGYTF.

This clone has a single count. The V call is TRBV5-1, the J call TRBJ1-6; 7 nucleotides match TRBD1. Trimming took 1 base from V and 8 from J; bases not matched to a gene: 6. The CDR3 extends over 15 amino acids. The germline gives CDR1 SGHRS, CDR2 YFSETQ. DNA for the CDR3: TGCGCCAGCAGCTTGACTGGGACAGTTGATTCACCCCTCCACTTT. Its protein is CASSLTGTVDSPLHF.

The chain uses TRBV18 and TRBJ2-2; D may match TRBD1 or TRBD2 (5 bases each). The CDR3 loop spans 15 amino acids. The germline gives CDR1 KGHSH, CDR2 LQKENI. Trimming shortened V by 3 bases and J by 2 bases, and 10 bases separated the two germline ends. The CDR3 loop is CASSPGDLNTGELFF. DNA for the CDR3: TGTGCCAGCTCACCTGGGGACCTCAACACCGGGGAGCTGTTTTTT. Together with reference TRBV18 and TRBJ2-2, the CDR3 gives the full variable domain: NAGVMQNPRHLVRRRGQEARLRCSPMKGHSHVYWYRQLPEEGLKFMVYLQKENIIDESGMPKERFSAEFPKEGPSILRIQQVVRGDSAAYFCASSPGDLNTGELFFGEGSRLTVL.

CDR3 nucleotide sequence: TGTGCCAGCAGCCACCGGACGGCGACCTACGAGCAGTACTTC. It is translated as CASSHRTATYEQYF. The chain uses TRBV3-1 (or the pseudogene TRBV3-2) and TRBJ2-7; D gene unclear. The germline V and J ends were trimmed by 3 bases and 2 bases, with 11 bases remaining between them. The CDR3 loop spans 14 amino acids. CDR1 is LGHDT and CDR2 is YNNKEL in the germline V gene (reference sequence).

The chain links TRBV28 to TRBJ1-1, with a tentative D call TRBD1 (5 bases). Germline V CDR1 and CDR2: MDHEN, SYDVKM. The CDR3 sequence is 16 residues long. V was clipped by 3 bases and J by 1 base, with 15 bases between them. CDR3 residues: CASSLLRGPKNTEAFF. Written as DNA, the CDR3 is TGTGCCAGCAGTTTGTTGAGGGGCCCTAAGAACACTGAAGCTTTCTTT.

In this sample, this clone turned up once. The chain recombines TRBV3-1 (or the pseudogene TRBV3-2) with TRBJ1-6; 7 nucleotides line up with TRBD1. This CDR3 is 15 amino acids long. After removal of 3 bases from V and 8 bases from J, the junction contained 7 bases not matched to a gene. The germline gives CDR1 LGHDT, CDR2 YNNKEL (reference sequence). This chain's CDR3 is CASSQPRGRDSPLHF. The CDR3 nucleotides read TGTGCCAGCAGCCAGCCAAGGGGGCGGGATTCACCCCTCCACTTT.